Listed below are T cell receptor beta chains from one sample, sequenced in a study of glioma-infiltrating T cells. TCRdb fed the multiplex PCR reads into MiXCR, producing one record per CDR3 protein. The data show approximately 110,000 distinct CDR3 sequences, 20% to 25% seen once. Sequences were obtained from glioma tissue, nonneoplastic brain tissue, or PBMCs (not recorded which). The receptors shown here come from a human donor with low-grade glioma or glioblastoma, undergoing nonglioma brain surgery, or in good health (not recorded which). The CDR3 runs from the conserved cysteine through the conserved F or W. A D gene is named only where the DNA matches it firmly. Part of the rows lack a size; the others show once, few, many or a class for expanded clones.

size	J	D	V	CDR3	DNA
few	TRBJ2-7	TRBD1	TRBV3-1	CASSQGRRDRVYEQYF	TGTGCCAGCAGCCAAGGACGCCGGGACAGGGTTTACGAGCAGTACTTC
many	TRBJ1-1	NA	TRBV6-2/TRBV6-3	CASSFGEFGTEAFF	TGTGCCAGCAGTTTCGGTGAGTTTGGCACTGAAGCTTTCTTT
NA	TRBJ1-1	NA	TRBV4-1	CASGQDGRNTEAFF	TGCGCCAGCGGCCAAGACGGCAGGAACACTGAAGCTTTCTTT
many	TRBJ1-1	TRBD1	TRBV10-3	CAISVAQGENTEAFF	TGTGCCATCAGTGTCGCACAGGGGGAGAACACTGAAGCTTTCTTT
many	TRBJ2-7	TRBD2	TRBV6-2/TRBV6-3	CASSPVLAASYEQYF	TGTGCCAGCAGCCCCGTACTAGCGGCCTCCTACGAGCAGTACTTC
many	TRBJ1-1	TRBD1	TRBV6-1	CASRETGRDTEAFF	TGTGCCAGCAGGGAGACAGGGAGGGACACTGAAGCTTTCTTT
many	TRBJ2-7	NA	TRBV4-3	CASSQGPASAAYEQYF	TGCGCCAGCAGCCAAGGCCCAGCGAGCGCAGCCTACGAGCAGTACTTC
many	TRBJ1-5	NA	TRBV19	CATRAGDQPQHF	TGTGCCACCAGGGCAGGGGACCAGCCCCAGCATTTT
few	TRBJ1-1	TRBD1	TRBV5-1	CASSLEGGTDTEAFF	TGCGCCAGCAGCTTGGAAGGGGGCACAGACACTGAAGCTTTCTTT
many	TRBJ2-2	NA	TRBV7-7	CASSLNPPPGELFF	TGTGCCAGCAGCTTAAATCCCCCCCCCGGGGAGCTGTTTTTT
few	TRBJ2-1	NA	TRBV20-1	CSVVGLGSYNEQFF	TGCAGTGTGGTAGGACTGGGGTCCTACAATGAGCAGTTCTTC
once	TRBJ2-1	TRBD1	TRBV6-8	CASSNVYGQVGNNEQLF	TGTGCCAGCAGCAACGTTTATGGACAGGTAGGAAACAATGAGCAGTTATTC
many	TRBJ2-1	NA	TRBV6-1	CASSSPAPHNEQFF	TGTGCCAGCAGTTCTCCAGCCCCACACAATGAGCAGTTCTTC
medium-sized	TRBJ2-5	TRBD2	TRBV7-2	CASSARLAEFQETQYF	TGTGCCAGCAGCGCCAGACTAGCGGAGTTCCAAGAGACCCAGTACTTC
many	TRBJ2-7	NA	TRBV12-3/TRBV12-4	CASSSRGRDEQYF	TGTGCCAGCAGTTCTCGAGGTCGGGACGAGCAGTACTTC
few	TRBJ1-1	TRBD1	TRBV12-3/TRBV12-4	CASSLYTGGVTEAFF	TGTGCCAGCAGCCTTTACACAGGGGGCGTCACTGAAGCTTTCTTT
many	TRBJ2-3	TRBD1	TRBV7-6	CASSSTGATSTDTQYF	TGTGCCAGCAGCTCGACAGGGGCGACTAGCACAGATACGCAGTATTTT
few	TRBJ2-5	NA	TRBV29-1	CSVDLSETQYF	TGCAGCGTTGACCTATCTGAGACCCAGTACTTC
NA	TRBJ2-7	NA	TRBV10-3	CAISESGVWGVNDIYEQYF	TGTGCCATCAGTGAGTCTGGCGTCTGGGGGGTTAACGATATTTACGAGCAGTACTTC
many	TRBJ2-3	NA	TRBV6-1	CASSEEERQGTDTQYF	TGTGCCAGCAGTGAAGAAGAGAGACAGGGCACAGATACGCAGTATTTT
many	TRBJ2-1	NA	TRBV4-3	CASSPSPGERYNEQFF	TGCGCCAGCAGCCCCTCGCCGGGGGAGAGGTACAATGAGCAGTTCTTC
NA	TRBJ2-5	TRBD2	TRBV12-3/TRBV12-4	CASSTRASWVAGDETQYF	TGTGCCAGCAGTACCAGGGCGTCTTGGGTAGCGGGTGACGAGACCCAGTACTTC
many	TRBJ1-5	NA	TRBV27	CASSFRQDEPQHF	TGTGCCAGCAGTTTCAGACAGGATGAGCCCCAGCATTTT
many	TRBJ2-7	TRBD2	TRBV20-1	CSAPGLAGGIVTYEQYF	TGCAGTGCTCCGGGGCTAGCGGGAGGGATCGTCACCTACGAGCAGTACTTC
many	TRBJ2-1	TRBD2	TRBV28	CASSLGLAGGPSSYNEQFF	TGTGCCAGCAGTTTAGGACTAGCGGGAGGGCCAAGCTCCTACAATGAGCAGTTCTTC
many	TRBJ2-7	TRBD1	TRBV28	CASTDTQGAGPSYEQYF	TGTGCCAGCACCGATACCCAGGGGGCGGGTCCCTCCTACGAGCAGTACTTC
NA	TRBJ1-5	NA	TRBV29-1	CSVTEGATNQPQHF	TGCAGCGTTACAGAGGGAGCAACGAATCAGCCCCAGCATTTT
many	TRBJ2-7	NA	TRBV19	CASSAKGFQFTHEQYF	TGTGCCAGTAGTGCTAAAGGTTTCCAGTTTACCCACGAGCAGTACTTC
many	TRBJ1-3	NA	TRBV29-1	CSVLSGSGNTIYF	TGCAGCGTCCTCTCGGGCTCTGGAAACACCATATATTTT
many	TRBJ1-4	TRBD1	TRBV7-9	CASSPLGQGRRKLFF	TGTGCCAGCAGCCCTCTGGGACAGGGGCGTCGAAAACTGTTTTTT
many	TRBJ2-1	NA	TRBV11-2	CASSLDQVGLFKGNEQFF	TGTGCCAGCAGCTTAGATCAGGTTGGACTGTTCAAAGGAAATGAGCAGTTCTTC
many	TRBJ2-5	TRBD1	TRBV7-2	CASSRTGIETQYF	TGTGCCAGCAGCAGGACAGGGATTGAGACCCAGTACTTC
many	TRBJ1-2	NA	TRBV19	CASSVGGNYGYTF	TGTGCCAGTAGTGTTGGTGGCAACTATGGCTACACCTTC
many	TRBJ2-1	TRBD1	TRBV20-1	CSARQGSNEQFF	TGCAGTGCTCGACAGGGTAGCAATGAGCAGTTCTTC
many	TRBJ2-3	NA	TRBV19	CASSPTQSADTQYF	TGTGCCAGTAGTCCGACCCAATCGGCAGATACGCAGTATTTT
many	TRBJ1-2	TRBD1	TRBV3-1	CASSQGTGANYGYTF	TGTGCCAGCAGCCAAGGGACAGGAGCTAACTATGGCTACACCTTC
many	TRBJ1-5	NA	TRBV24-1	CATSDTYDQPQHF	TGTGCCACCAGTGATACATACGATCAGCCCCAGCATTTT